The 19 T cell receptor beta chains given below trace back to one sample, sequenced in a study of vaccination and CD4 T cells after COVID-19. As to treatment: roughly 10-day PBMC culture with coronavirus spike peptide pools or control peptides (ViraFEST assay). Cultured CD4+ T-cell DNA underwent Oncomine TCR Beta short-read sequencing. TCRdb recomputed calls from the PCR reads with MiXCR, one row per CDR3 protein. The sample records around 19,000 distinct CDR3 sequences, about half being singletons. The antigens for these receptors are not known. The sequencing sample was made of CD4+ T cells from blood, cultured in vitro. These receptor sequences come from a human donor who had recovered from COVID-19.

V usage is TRBV2 and J usage is TRBJ1-2; possibly TRBD1 for D (6 bases). This CDR3 has 17 residues. Germline V CDR1 and CDR2: SNHLY, FYNNEI. The ends were cut back, 4 bases at V and 4 bases at J, with 22 bases in the middle. This CDR3 reads CASSANALPQGRYGYTF. The CDR3 DNA reads as TGTGCCAGCAGTGCGAACGCGTTACCACAGGGTCGCTATGGCTACACCTTC.

V usage is TRBV7-2 and J usage is TRBJ1-6; 10 bases agree with TRBD1. CDR1 is SGHTA and CDR2 is FQGNSA in the germline V gene. V was pared by 3 bases and J by 5 bases, with 4 bases of the junction left unmatched. The CDR3 has 16 residues. This CDR3 is CASSFYGTGDNSPLHF. Here the CDR3 DNA reads TGTGCCAGCAGCTTTTACGGGACAGGGGATAATTCACCCCTCCACTTT.

This clonotype showed up just a few times. This chain uses TRBV4-1 with TRBJ1-5; 7 nucleotides align to TRBD1. Germline assignment: CDR1 MGHRA and CDR2 YSYEKL. The trim removed 6 bases at V and 1 base at J, leaving 6 bases unmatched. There are 15 residues in the CDR3. This CDR3 reads CASRPDRVSNQPQHF. The CDR3 bases are TGCGCCAGCAGGCCCGACAGGGTCAGCAATCAGCCCCAGCATTTT.

J is TRBJ1-1 and V is TRBV4-2, with unresolved D. V lost 0 bases to trimming and J lost 4 bases, with 9 bases between them. Per germline, CDR1 LGHNA and CDR2 YNFKEQ. The CDR3 covers 14 residues. The CDR3 nucleotides read TGTGCCAGCAGCCAAGATCCTCGGCCCACTGAAGCTTTCTTT. It is translated as CASSQDPRPTEAFF.

This clonotype was detected only a few times. Sequence at one end of the junction differs from germline and may be a read error. In nucleotides, the CDR3 is TGTGCTAGCAGCTTAGACACCCTCTCCTACAATGAGCAGTTCTTC. Translating it yields CASSLDTLSYNEQFF. J is TRBJ2-1 and V is TRBV7-7; D not certain. CDR1 SSHAT and CDR2 FNYEAQ come from the germline V gene (reference sequence). The CDR3 extends over 15 amino acids.

There are a few counts of this clonotype. This chain connects TRBV20-1 to TRBJ2-3, with D possibly matching TRBD1 (9 bases). Deletions cut 0 bases from V and 5 bases from J, with 30 bases between. Germline CDR1 and CDR2: DFQATT and SNEGSKA (reference sequence). This CDR3 is built from 20 residues. CDR3 nucleotides: TGCAGTGCTAGAGATCCCGGGACAGGGACGAGACTAGCGTGGGGAGATACGCAGTATTTT. This sequence encodes CSARDPGTGTRLAWGDTQYF.

This clonotype was counted only a few times. The gene calls are TRBV6-2 or TRBV6-3 and TRBJ1-1, with D uncertain. V was clipped by 0 bases and J by 0 bases, with 8 bases between them. Germline V gene data show CDR1 as MNHEY and CDR2 as SVGEGT. This CDR3 contains 15 residues. Here the CDR3 DNA reads TGTGCCAGCAGTTACTCGCGCCCGGTGAACACTGAAGCTTTCTTT. This codes for CASSYSRPVNTEAFF.

This clonotype was observed a single time. The chain combines TRBV20-1 with TRBJ2-3; no clear D. The CDR3 sequence is 13 residues long. CDR1 and CDR2 (germline): DFQATT, SNEGSKA (reference sequence). V dropped 6 bases and J dropped 4 bases, with 14 bases sitting between them. For the CDR3, the DNA is TGCAGTGCGCCGTACGGACGCGCAGATACGCAGTATTTT. Translating gives CSAPYGRADTQYF.

There are a few counts of this clonotype. At one of its ends the junction is not consistent with the germline gene, which may arise from a read error. The chain uses TRBV20-1 and TRBJ1-2, with 9 nucleotides matching TRBD1. Germline lookup yields CDR1 DFQATT and CDR2 SNEGSKA (reference sequence). The CDR3 has 16 amino acids. The CDR3 region has the DNA TGCAGTGCTAGAGATTCGGGGACAGGGTTTAACCATGGCTACACCTTC. It yields the protein CSARDSGTGFNHGYTF.

The chain joins TRBV4-1 to TRBJ1-6, with TRBD1 as a possible D gene (6 bases). Trimming left V 4 bases short and J 6 bases short, with 13 bases between. The CDR3 loop spans 15 amino acids. Germline CDR1 and CDR2: MGHRA and YSYEKL. In DNA form, the CDR3 reads TGCGCCAGCAGCCCCCAGACAGGTATTAATTCACCCCTCCACTTT. The encoded protein is CASSPQTGINSPLHF.

This clonotype turned up a few times. The chain links TRBV28 to TRBJ1-6; TRBD1 might be the D (6 bases). V shed 8 bases and J shed 8 bases, with 10 bases lying between them. Germline CDR1 MDHEN, CDR2 SYDVKM. CDR3 length: 12 amino acids. The CDR3 loop is CASRDTYSPLHF. The CDR3 nucleotides read TGTGCCAGCCGGGACACCTATTCACCCCTCCACTTT.

V and J are TRBV7-2 and TRBJ2-1; 9 nucleotides agree with TRBD2. The CDR3 runs 14 residues. Germline trimming cut 3 bases from V and 8 bases from J; bases unmatched to any gene: 5. Germline loops: CDR1 SGHTA, CDR2 FQGNSA. The CDR3 here is CASSLLAGIDEQFF. The CDR3 DNA is TGTGCCAGCAGCTTGCTAGCGGGGATCGATGAGCAGTTCTTC.

This clonotype was observed a few times. J is TRBJ2-2 and V is TRBV11-3, with TRBD2 matching over 12 bases. Unmatched junction bases numbered 5, after V lost 5 bases and J lost 7 bases. Germline V gene lookup returns CDR1 SGHNT and CDR2 YENEEA. The CDR3 runs 15 residues. CDR3 nucleotides: TGTGCCAGCAGCCCACGGACTAGCGGGGACGGGGAGCTGTTTTTT. Protein sequence: CASSPRTSGDGELFF.

V is TRBV30 and J is TRBJ1-1; TRBD1 matches 7 bases. CDR3 length: 14 amino acids. Trimming cost V 2 bases and J 1 base; bases outside gene matches: 4. Germline CDR1 and CDR2: GTSNPN and SVGIG (reference sequence). The CDR3 region is CAWSSGTENTEAFF. The CDR3 coding sequence is TGTGCCTGGAGTTCGGGGACAGAGAACACTGAAGCTTTCTTT.

CDR3: CSAPHREPYEQYF. The CDR3 DNA is TGCAGTGCTCCGCACAGGGAACCCTACGAGCAGTACTTC. This sequence joins TRBV20-1 and TRBJ2-7, with D possibly TRBD1 on 6 matching bases. The length of the CDR3 is 13 residues. Trimming shortened V by 5 bases and J by 2 bases, and 13 bases separated the two germline ends. The germline CDR1 and CDR2 sequences are DFQATT and SNEGSKA (reference sequence).

This clonotype was observed a few times. The CDR3 DNA reads as TGTGCCAGCAGTCCCAGGGGATATTCACCCCTCCACTTT. As protein: CASSPRGYSPLHF. The chain links TRBV6-1 to TRBJ1-6; a possible D gene is TRBD1 (6 bases). CDR3 length: 13 residues. Germline V gene data show CDR1 as MNHNS and CDR2 as SASEGT. Trimming stripped 5 bases from V and 8 bases from J, with 10 bases between.

This clonotype was seen more than once but under ten times. V usage is TRBV2 and J usage is TRBJ1-2; the match to TRBD1 covers 8 bases. Germline CDR1 is SNHLY and CDR2 is FYNNEI. Trimming removed 6 bases from V and 8 bases from J; junction bases left unmatched: 8. This CDR3 comprises 13 residues. The CDR3 loop reads CASSLDRGGGYTF. CDR3 DNA sequence: TGTGCCAGCAGCCTCGACAGGGGAGGAGGCTACACCTTC.

Only a few counts were recorded for this clonotype. This chain connects TRBV5-4 to TRBJ1-2; perhaps TRBD1 as D (5 bases). Trimming pared 3 bases from V and 8 bases from J, leaving 17 bases between. CDR1 and CDR2 (germline): SGHNT, YYREEE (reference sequence). The CDR3 totals 14 residues. The CDR3 nucleotides read TGTGCCAGCAGCTCGGTATTAGGGGCCCGAGGCTACACCTTC. Its translation is CASSSVLGARGYTF.

The rearrangement links TRBV6-1 to TRBJ2-7, with 7 bases matching TRBD1. Germline V gene sequence: CDR1 MNHNS, CDR2 SASEGT. The V gene end was trimmed by 3 bases and the J gene end by 8 bases; junction bases not matched to a gene: 13. The length of the CDR3 is 15 residues. The chain's CDR3 is CASSDAGTASMKQYF. The CDR3 bases are TGTGCCAGCAGTGACGCCGGGACAGCCTCTATGAAGCAGTACTTC.